The rows below give T cell receptor beta chains drawn from one sample of a study of T cell repertoires in cytomegalovirus infection. TCRdb re-analysed the reads in MiXCR, keeping a single row per CDR3 protein. Of 490,000 or so distinct CDR3 sequences in the sample, around 11% were seen once. Sequences were obtained from PBMCs. These receptors all come from a human donor in good health (CMV status not recorded). Some clones in this sample may be carry-over from other donors' samples. Both conserved end residues are part of each CDR3. Fields, in order: clone size, J gene, CDR3 length, V gene, D gene, CDR3 DNA, CDR3 protein. The D gene is left open where the match is weak. The size of a clone is reported for some rows only, either as once, few or many, or as a class for expanded clones.

>few|TRBJ2-1|13|TRBV20-1|NA
TGCAGTGCTATCCCTCCCGGTTACAATGAGCAGTTCTTC
CSAIPPGYNEQFF
>many|TRBJ1-5|17|TRBV7-9|NA
TGTGCCAGCAGCTTAGCACAGGGCTCGGGATCGGCTCAGCCCCAGCATTTT
CASSLAQGSGSAQPQHF
>NA|TRBJ1-1|14|TRBV14|NA
TGTGCCAGCAGCCCGGGACGTTGGGGGACTGAAGCTTTCTTT
CASSPGRWGTEAFF
>many|TRBJ2-5|15|TRBV6-2/TRBV6-3|TRBD1
TGTGCCAGCAGTTTGGGACAGGGGTTGAAGGAGACCCAGTACTTC
CASSLGQGLKETQYF
>few|TRBJ2-3|14|TRBV29-1|NA
TGCAGCGTCGGCGGTACAGGACCCCGAGGCCCCCAGTATTTT
CSVGGTGPRGPQYF
>few|TRBJ1-2|13|TRBV5-1|NA
TGCGCCAGCAGCGAAACATTTAACTATGGCTACACCTTC
CASSETFNYGYTF
>once|TRBJ2-4|15|TRBV6-6|TRBD1
TGTGCCAGCAGTTACGGGAGACAGGGGGCGGGCATTCAGTACTTC
CASSYGRQGAGIQYF
>few|TRBJ1-2|17|TRBV20-1|TRBD1
TGCAGTGCTAGAGTAGAGGGACAGGGGGCCTCCCTGGATGGCTACACCTTC
CSARVEGQGASLDGYTF
>few|TRBJ2-4|13|TRBV5-1|TRBD1
TGCGCCAGCAGCTTTAGACAGGGAGACATTCAGTACTTC
CASSFRQGDIQYF
>many|TRBJ1-6|15|TRBV7-6|TRBD1
TGTGCCAGCAGCTCCCGACAGGGTTTGGAGGCACCCCTCCACTTT
CASSSRQGLEAPLHF